This T cell receptor beta chain was observed in a study of blood T cell repertoires in COVID-19. Study overall: From the United States, Italy and Spain came samples of acute and convalescent COVID-19.

Profiled with immunoSEQ multiplex PCR; TCRdb holds only in-frame clones, not every one. Found here are hundreds of thousands of clones, around nine tenths of them singletons; the top ten hold 6% to 6.5%. Germline trimming cut 3 bases from V and 8 bases from J; bases unmatched to any gene: 9. This CDR3 comprises 15 residues. Germline V gene sequence: CDR1 KGHSH, CDR2 LQKENI. The clonotype was recovered from a woman between 35 and 50 years old who had recovered from COVID-19. The specimen was PBMCs or T cells enriched from blood (not recorded which). V is TRBV18 and J is TRBJ2-1; TRBD1 aligns across 8 bases. The CDR3 reads CASSPRTGQADEQFF. CDR3 nucleotide sequence: TGTGCCAGCTCACCTCGGACAGGGCAGGCGGATGAGCAGTTCTTC. The variable domain in full, completed from reference TRBV18 and TRBJ2-1, reads NAGVMQNPRHLVRRRGQEARLRCSPMKGHSHVYWYRQLPEEGLKFMVYLQKENIIDESGMPKERFSAEFPKEGPSILRIQQVVRGDSAAYFCASSPRTGQADEQFFGPGTRLTVL.